The 10 T cell receptor beta chains given below trace back to one sample, sequenced in a study of identical twins (dated by TCRdb to 2016 to 2018). The protocol used for the library was 5' RACE. This sample was sequenced with an Illumina HiSeq 2000. Clones were called with MiXCR by TCRdb after fastp trimmed the public reads at Q25, and only in-frame beta chains were retained. Rows matching on CDR3 protein sequence are summarized as one entry with the most common DNA and genes. Counted in this sample were a few hundred thousand distinct CDR3 sequences; roughly 10% of them appeared once. The ten largest clones represent 5.5% to 9% of the sample. This sample also belongs to another study, concerning yellow fever vaccine responses in identical twins.

Sequencing used CD8+ T cells sorted from blood. The source is a young woman in good health.

This clonotype showed up just a few times. This rearrangement joins TRBV10-3 to TRBJ2-7, with no clear D. V lost 10 bases to trimming and J lost 2 bases, with 18 bases between them. Per the germline V gene, CDR1 is ENHRY and CDR2 is SYGVKD. This CDR3 region has 14 residues. The CDR3: CATLLPALTYEQYF. DNA of the CDR3: TGTGCCACCCTGCTACCAGCCTTAACCTACGAGCAGTACTTC.

The sample holds many counts of this clonotype. V gene TRBV4-3 combines with J gene TRBJ1-1; TRBD1 aligns across 9 bases. After removal of 2 bases from V and 7 bases from J, the junction contained 5 bases not matched to a gene. CDR3 length: 14 residues. Germline V lookup: CDR1 LGHNA, CDR2 YSLEER. The CDR3 DNA reads TGCGCCAGCAGCCAATCACAGGGGGCGAGTGAAGCTTTCTTT. Amino acid sequence: CASSQSQGASEAFF.

This clonotype was detected only a few times. The chain recombines TRBV29-1 with TRBJ2-6; TRBD1 might be the D (5 bases). Germline assignment: CDR1 SQVTM and CDR2 ANQGSEA. V lost 6 bases and J lost 1, with 10 bases in between. CDR3 length: 14 residues. This chain's CDR3 is CSVVPGSGANVLTF. CDR3 DNA sequence: TGCAGCGTCGTTCCAGGGTCTGGGGCCAACGTCCTGACTTTC.

This clonotype was detected ten times or more. CDR3 nucleotides: TGTGCCAGCAGCTTAGAACCCCCACCAAACTACGAGCAGTACTTC. This translates into CASSLEPPPNYEQYF. The V gene is TRBV7-2, the J gene TRBJ2-7, with D unclear. CDR1 and CDR2 from the germline V gene are SGHTA and FQGNSA. V dropped 1 base and J dropped 3 bases, with 13 bases sitting between them. The CDR3 length is 15 residues.

This clonotype was detected ten times or more. The chain combines TRBV6-5 with TRBJ1-1; tentative D call: TRBD1 (5 bases). The CDR3 consists of 15 residues. Germline V CDR1 and CDR2: MNHEY, SVGAGI. V lost 4 bases to trimming and J lost 3 bases, with 15 bases between them. CDR3 sequence: CASSSRQIWDTEAFF. CDR3 nucleotides: TGTGCCAGCAGTTCTCGACAGATTTGGGACACTGAAGCTTTCTTT.

This chain uses TRBV7-3 with TRBJ2-7; 7 positions match TRBD1. Per germline, CDR1 SGHTA and CDR2 FQGTGA. The CDR3 covers 15 residues. V lost 5 bases and J lost 6; bases outside the gene matches: 13. The CDR3, as DNA: TGTGCCAGCAGCCCAAACAGGGGAGCGGTTATCGAGCAGTACTTC. Protein sequence: CASSPNRGAVIEQYF.

There are a few counts of this clonotype. V usage is TRBV30 and J usage is TRBJ1-2, with D hard to call. The CDR3 loop spans 13 amino acids. Germline values: CDR1 GTSNPN, CDR2 SVGIG (reference sequence). V shed 1 base and J shed 8 bases, with 14 bases lying between them. The CDR3 DNA reads as TGTGCCTGGAGTGATGGGGTCGGTGGCGGCTACACCTTC. Residues: CAWSDGVGGGYTF.

This clonotype was seen more than once but under ten times. The rearrangement uses TRBV20-1 and TRBJ2-5, with TRBD2 identical over 9 bases. The CDR3 consists of 13 residues. Germline CDR1 reads DFQATT; CDR2 reads SNEGSKA (reference sequence). V lost 2 bases, J lost 3 bases, and 1 base stayed unmatched. CDR3 amino acids: CSARRLAEETQYF. The CDR3, as DNA: TGCAGTGCTAGAAGACTAGCGGAAGAGACCCAGTACTTC.

This clonotype has a count of ten or more. The chain employs TRBV3-1 and TRBJ2-7; D is ambiguous. The CDR3 totals 14 residues. Trimming removed 2 bases from V and 1 base from J, with 9 bases in between. Germline V lookup: CDR1 LGHDT, CDR2 YNNKEL (reference sequence). The CDR3 region has the DNA TGTGCCAGCAGCCAAAGCTGGGGTTCCTACGAGCAGTACTTC. It is translated as CASSQSWGSYEQYF.

This clonotype was seen at least ten times. This chain uses TRBV14 with TRBJ2-1; 8 bases map to TRBD1. The CDR3 covers 15 residues. Germline loops: CDR1 SGHDN, CDR2 FVKESK. The junction had 10 bases not matched to a gene; V was cut back by 4 bases and J by 8 bases. CDR3 in amino acids: CASSRRQGRLDEQFF. The CDR3 nucleotides are TGTGCCAGCAGCCGCCGACAGGGGCGATTAGATGAGCAGTTCTTC.